This T cell receptor (beta chain) was sequenced during a study of T cell responses to AZD1222 COVID-19 vaccine. Background on the study: Second-dose groups at about 4 or about 12 weeks were pooled.

The assay was immunoSEQ multiplex PCR, and TCRdb's table has in-frame clones only and misses some. This table holds some 100,000 clones, about 90% found once. Worth noting for this clone: Its antigen is still unknown.

Germline V CDR1 and CDR2: KGHSH, LQKENI. The CDR3 sequence is 13 residues long. With 2 bases removed from V and 6 bases from J, the gap between germline ends came to 10 bases. Findings and caveats of the study: Regions 160-218 and 743-854 held dominance among vaccine-associated CD4 TCRs, which spanned spike.

The starting material was peripheral blood, obtained on day 0 of AZD1222 vaccination. The receptor comes from an adult in good health. The V call is TRBV18, the J call TRBJ1-1; D is uncertain. The CDR3 region is CASSPNPPSEAFF. Written as DNA, the CDR3 is TGTGCCAGCTCACCAAATCCTCCCTCTGAAGCTTTCTTT.